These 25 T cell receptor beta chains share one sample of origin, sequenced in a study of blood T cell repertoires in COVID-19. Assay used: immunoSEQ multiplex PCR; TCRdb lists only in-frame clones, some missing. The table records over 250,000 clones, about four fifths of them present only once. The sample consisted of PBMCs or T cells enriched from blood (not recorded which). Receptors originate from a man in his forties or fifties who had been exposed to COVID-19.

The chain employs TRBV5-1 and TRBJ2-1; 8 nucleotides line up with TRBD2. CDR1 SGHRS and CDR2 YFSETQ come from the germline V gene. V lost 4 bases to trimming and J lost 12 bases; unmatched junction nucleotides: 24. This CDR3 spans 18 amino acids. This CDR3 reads CASSTGSRGTSLFFSQFF. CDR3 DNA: TGCGCCAGCAGCACCGGAAGCCGGGGGACTAGTTTGTTTTTCTCGCAGTTCTTC.

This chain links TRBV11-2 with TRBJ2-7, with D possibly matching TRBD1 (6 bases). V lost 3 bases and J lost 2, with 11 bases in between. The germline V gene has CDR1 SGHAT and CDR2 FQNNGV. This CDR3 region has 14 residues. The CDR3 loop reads CASSFTDSTYEQYF. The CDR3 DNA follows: TGTGCCAGCAGCTTTACGGACAGCACCTACGAGCAGTACTTC. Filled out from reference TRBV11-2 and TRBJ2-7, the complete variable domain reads EAGVAQSPRYKIIEKRQSVAFWCNPISGHATLYWYQQILGQGPKLLIQFQNNGVVDDSQLPKDRFSAERLKGVDSTLKIQPAKLEDSAVYLCASSFTDSTYEQYFGPGTRLTVT.

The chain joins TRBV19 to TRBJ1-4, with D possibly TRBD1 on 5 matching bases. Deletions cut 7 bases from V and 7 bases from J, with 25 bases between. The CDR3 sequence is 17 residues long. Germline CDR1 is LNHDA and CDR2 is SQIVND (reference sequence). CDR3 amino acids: CASNHLRPSTGGEKLFF. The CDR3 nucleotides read TGTGCCAGTAACCACCTCCGTCCGAGCACCGGGGGTGAAAAACTGTTTTTT.

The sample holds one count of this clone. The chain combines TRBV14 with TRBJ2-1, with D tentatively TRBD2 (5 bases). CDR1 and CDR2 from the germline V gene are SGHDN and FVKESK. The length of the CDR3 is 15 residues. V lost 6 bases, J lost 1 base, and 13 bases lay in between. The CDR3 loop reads CASSSIATSYNEQFF. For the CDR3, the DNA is TGTGCCAGCAGTTCGATAGCGACATCCTACAATGAGCAGTTCTTC.

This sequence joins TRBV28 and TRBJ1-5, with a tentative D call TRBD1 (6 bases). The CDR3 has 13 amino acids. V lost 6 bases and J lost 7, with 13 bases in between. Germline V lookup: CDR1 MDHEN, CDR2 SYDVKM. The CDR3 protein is CASRAGGAQPQHF. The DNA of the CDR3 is TGTGCCAGCAGAGCGGGGGGGGCCCAGCCCCAGCATTTT.

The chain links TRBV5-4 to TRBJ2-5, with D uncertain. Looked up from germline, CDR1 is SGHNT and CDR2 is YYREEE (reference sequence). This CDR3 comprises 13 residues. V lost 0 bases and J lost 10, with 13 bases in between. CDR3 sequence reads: CASSLVSGEDQYF. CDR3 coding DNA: TGTGCCAGCAGCTTGGTATCCGGCGAGGACCAGTACTTC.

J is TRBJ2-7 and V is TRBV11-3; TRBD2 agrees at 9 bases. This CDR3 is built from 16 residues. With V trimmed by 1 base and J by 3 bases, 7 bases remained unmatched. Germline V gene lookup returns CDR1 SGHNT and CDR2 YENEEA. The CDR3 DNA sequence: TGTGCCAGCAGCTTAGGTGCTAGCGGGATTATCTACGAGCAGTACTTC. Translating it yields CASSLGASGIIYEQYF.

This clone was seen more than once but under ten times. The CDR3 loop reads CASSWTGSEQFF. The CDR3 bases are TGTGCCAGCAGCTGGACAGGGAGTGAGCAGTTCTTC. V and J are TRBV7-8 and TRBJ2-1; 8 bases align to TRBD1. V dropped 4 bases and J dropped 9; count of bases not matched to a gene: 2. Germline assignment: CDR1 SGHVS and CDR2 FQNEAQ. The CDR3 sequence is 12 residues long.

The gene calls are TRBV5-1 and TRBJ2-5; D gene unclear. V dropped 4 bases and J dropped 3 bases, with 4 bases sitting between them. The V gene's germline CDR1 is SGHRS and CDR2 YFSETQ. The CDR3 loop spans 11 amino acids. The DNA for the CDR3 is TGCGCCAGCAGCATAAAAGAGACCCAGTACTTC. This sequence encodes CASSIKETQYF.

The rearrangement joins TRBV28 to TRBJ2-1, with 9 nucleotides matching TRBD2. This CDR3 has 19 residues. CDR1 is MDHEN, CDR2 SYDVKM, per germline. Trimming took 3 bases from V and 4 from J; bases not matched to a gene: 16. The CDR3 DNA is TGTGCCAGCAGTTTCTTTCTAGCGGGACGCCGAGGCGGTTACAATGAGCAGTTCTTC. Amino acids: CASSFFLAGRRGGYNEQFF.

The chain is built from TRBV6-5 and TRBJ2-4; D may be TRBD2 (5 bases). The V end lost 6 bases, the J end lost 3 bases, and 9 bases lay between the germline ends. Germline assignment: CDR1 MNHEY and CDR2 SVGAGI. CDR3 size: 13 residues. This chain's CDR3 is CASSPGIKNIQYF. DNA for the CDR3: TGTGCCAGCAGCCCGGGAATCAAAAACATTCAGTACTTC.

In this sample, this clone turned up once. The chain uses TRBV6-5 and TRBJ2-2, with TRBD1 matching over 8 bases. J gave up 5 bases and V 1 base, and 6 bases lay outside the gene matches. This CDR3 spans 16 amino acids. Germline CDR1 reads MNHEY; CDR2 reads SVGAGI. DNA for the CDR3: TGTGCCAGCAGTTACTTCCCAGGGGGCCGGACCGGGGAGCTGTTTTTT. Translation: CASSYFPGGRTGELFF.

This chain's CDR3 is CASSPGQGGNVGNQPQHF. In nucleotides, the CDR3 is TGCGCCAGCAGCCCCGGACAGGGTGGGAATGTTGGCAATCAGCCCCAGCATTTT. The chain is built from TRBV5-1 and TRBJ1-5; the match to TRBD1 covers 8 bases. Looked up from germline, CDR1 is SGHRS and CDR2 is YFSETQ. This CDR3 spans 18 amino acids. V trimming: 4 bases; J trimming: 2 bases; junction bases outside the gene matches: 14.

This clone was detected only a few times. Here the CDR3 reads CAWSSGVGTEAFF. In DNA, the CDR3 is TGTGCCTGGAGTTCAGGGGTGGGGACTGAAGCTTTCTTT. The chain is built from TRBV30 and TRBJ1-1; a possible D gene is TRBD1 (6 bases). Germline V lookup: CDR1 GTSNPN, CDR2 SVGIG (reference sequence). Trimming took 2 bases from V and 5 from J, leaving 12 bases between them. The CDR3 is made up of 13 amino acids.

In DNA form, the CDR3 reads TGTGCCACCGAGGAGCGCGCGAACACCGGGGAGCTGTTTTTT. Protein sequence: CATEERANTGELFF. This sequence joins TRBV24-1 and TRBJ2-2; D not resolved. V was cut by 9 bases and J by 0 bases, with 10 bases left in between. The CDR3 extends over 14 amino acids. Germline CDR1 and CDR2: KGHDR and SFDVKD.

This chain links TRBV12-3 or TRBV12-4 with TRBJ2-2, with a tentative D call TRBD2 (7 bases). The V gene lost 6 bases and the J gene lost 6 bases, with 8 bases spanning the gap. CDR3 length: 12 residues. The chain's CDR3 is CASRGGPGELFF. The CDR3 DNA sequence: TGTGCCAGCAGGGGGGGGCCCGGGGAGCTGTTTTTT.

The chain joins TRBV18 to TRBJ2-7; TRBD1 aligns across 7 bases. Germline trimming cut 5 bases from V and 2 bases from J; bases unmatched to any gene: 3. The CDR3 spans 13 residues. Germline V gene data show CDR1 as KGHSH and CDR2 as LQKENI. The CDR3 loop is CASSRGQTYEQYF. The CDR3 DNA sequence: TGTGCCAGCTCAAGGGGACAGACCTACGAGCAGTACTTC. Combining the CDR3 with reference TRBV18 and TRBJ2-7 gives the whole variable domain NAGVMQNPRHLVRRRGQEARLRCSPMKGHSHVYWYRQLPEEGLKFMVYLQKENIIDESGMPKERFSAEFPKEGPSILRIQQVVRGDSAAYFCASSRGQTYEQYFGPGTRLTVT.

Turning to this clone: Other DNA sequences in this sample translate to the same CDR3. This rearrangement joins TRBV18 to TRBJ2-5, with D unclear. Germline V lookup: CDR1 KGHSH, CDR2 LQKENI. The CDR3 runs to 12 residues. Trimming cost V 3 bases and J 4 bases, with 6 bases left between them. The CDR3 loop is CASSPNRETQYF. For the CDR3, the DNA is TGTGCCAGCTCACCCAATAGAGAGACCCAGTACTTC.

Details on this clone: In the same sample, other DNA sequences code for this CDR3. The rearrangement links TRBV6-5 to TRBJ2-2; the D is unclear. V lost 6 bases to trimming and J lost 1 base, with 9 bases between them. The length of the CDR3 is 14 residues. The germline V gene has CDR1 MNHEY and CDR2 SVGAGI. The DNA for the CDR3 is TGTGCCAGCAGAGTGGCAGGGAACACCGGGGAGCTGTTTTTT. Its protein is CASRVAGNTGELFF.

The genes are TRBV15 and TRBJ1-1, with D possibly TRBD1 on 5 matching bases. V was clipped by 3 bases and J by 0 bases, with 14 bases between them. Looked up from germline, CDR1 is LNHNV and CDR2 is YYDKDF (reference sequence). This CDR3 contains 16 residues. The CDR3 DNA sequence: TGTGCCACCAGCAGCGATAAAACGACAGTGAACACTGAAGCTTTCTTT. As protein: CATSSDKTTVNTEAFF.

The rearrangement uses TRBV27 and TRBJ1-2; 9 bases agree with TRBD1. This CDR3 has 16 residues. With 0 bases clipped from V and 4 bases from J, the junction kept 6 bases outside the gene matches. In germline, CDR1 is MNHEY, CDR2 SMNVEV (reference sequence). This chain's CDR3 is CASSLSGTGSVYGYTF. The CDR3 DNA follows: TGTGCCAGCAGTTTATCCGGGACAGGGTCGGTCTATGGCTACACCTTC.

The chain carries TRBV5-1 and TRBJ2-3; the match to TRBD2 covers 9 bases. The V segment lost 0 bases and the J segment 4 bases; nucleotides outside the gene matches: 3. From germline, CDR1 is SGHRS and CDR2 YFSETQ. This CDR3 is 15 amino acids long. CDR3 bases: TGCGCCAGCAGCTTGGCGGGACTAGCCGCAGATACGCAGTATTTT. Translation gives CASSLAGLAADTQYF.

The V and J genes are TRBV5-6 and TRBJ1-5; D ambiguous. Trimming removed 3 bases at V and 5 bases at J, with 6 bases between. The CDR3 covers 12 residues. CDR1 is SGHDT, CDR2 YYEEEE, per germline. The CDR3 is CASSYRDQPQHF. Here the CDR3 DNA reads TGTGCCAGCAGCTACAGAGATCAGCCCCAGCATTTT. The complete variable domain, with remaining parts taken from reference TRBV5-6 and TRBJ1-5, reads DAGVTQSPTHLIKTRGQQVTLRCSPKSGHDTVSWYQQALGQGPQFIFQYYEEEERQRGNFPDRFSGHQFPNYSSELNVNALLLGDSALYLCASSYRDQPQHFGDGTRLSIL.

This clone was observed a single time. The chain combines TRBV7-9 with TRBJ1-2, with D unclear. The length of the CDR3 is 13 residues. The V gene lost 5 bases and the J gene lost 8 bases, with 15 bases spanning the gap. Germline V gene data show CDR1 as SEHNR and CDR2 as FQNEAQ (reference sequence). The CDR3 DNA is TGTGCCAGCAGCCAAATGAGTGTAGTCGGCTACACCTTC. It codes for CASSQMSVVGYTF.

For the CDR3, the DNA is TGTGCCAGCAGCTCAACAAAAGGGAGGGTCAGCTCCTACAATGAGCAGTTCTTC. Encoded protein: CASSSTKGRVSSYNEQFF. The chain couples TRBV11-2 to TRBJ2-1, with 7 bases aligning to TRBD2. Losses at the gene ends were 4 bases for V and 0 bases for J; bases not matched to a gene: 12. Germline V gene sequence: CDR1 SGHAT, CDR2 FQNNGV. CDR3 length: 18 residues.